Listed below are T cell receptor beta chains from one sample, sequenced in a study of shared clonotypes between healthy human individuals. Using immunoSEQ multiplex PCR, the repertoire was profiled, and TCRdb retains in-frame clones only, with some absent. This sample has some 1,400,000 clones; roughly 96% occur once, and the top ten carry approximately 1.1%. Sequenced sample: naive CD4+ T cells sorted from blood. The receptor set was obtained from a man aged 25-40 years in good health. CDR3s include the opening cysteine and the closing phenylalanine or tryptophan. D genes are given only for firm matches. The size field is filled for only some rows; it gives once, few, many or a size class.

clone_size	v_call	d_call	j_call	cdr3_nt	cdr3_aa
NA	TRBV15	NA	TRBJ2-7	TGTGCCACCAGCAGAGATTACCAGGGGCGGTACGAGCAGTACTTC	CATSRDYQGRYEQYF
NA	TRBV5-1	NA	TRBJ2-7	TGCGCCAGCAGCCCGGAGACAGGAGGGCCCTACGAGCAGTACTTC	CASSPETGGPYEQYF
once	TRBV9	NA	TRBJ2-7	TGTGCCAGCAGCGTGGGGGGCGCGGGAGCGGACGAGCAGTACTTC	CASSVGGAGADEQYF
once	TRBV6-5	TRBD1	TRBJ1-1	TGTGCCAGCAGTAACTCGGGACAGGGGAGGACTGAAGCTTTCTTT	CASSNSGQGRTEAFF
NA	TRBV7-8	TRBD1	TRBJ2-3	TGTGCCAGCAGCTCCTACCCCGCCGGGACAGGGGAGTCAGATACGCAGTATTTT	CASSSYPAGTGESDTQYF
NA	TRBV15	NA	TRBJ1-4	TGTGCCACCAGCAGAGATTCGGGAGGAACCCATGAAAAACTGTTTTTT	CATSRDSGGTHEKLFF
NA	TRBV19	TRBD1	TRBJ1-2	TGTGCCAGTAGTACGGGCGGGACAGGGAACTATGGCTACACCTTC	CASSTGGTGNYGYTF
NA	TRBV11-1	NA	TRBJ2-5	TGTGCCAGCAGCGTAGGAGGGGGAGAGACCCAGTACTTC	CASSVGGGETQYF
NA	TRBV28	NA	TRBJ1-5	TGTGCCAGCAGCTATAAAGGGAGCAATCAGCCCCAGCATTTT	CASSYKGSNQPQHF
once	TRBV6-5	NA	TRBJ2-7	TGTGCCAGCACCTCGGCCTACGAGCAGTACTTC	CASTSAYEQYF
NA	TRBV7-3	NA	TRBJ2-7	TGTGCCAGCAGCTTCCTCGCGGCGCCGACTTACGAGCAGTACTTC	CASSFLAAPTYEQYF
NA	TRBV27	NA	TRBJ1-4	TGTGCCAGCAGGGATCTATTGGAGGCGGAAAAACTGTTTTTT	CASRDLLEAEKLFF